This TCR beta chain emerged from a study of cytomegalovirus exposure and HLA in healthy donors. The study, taken as a whole, reports: Per published accounts, TCR beta sequences correctly predicted the HLA-A and HLA-B alleles of most subjects.

On this clone itself: The antigen is undetermined.

The primer mix had 60 Vbeta and 13 Jbeta primers. Data came from immunoSEQ multiplex PCR; TCRdb stores just in-frame clones and leaves some out. This table has under 300,000 clones, roughly two thirds appearing once. CDR1 is SGHDT, CDR2 YYEEEE, per germline. The CDR3 is made up of 16 amino acids. Trimming cost V 4 bases and J 6 bases, with 17 bases left between them. The TCR comes from a female donor in good health and CMV-seronegative. Sequenced sample: PBMCs. V usage is TRBV5-6 and J usage is TRBJ1-6; maybe TRBD1 (5 bases). CDR3 region: CASSIRMYGGNSPLHF. As DNA, the CDR3 is TGTGCCAGCAGCATCCGTATGTACGGGGGTAATTCACCCCTCCACTTT.